Described below is a single T cell receptor beta chain sequence and its context. Its antigen remains unidentified. Base quality data are lacking; no much larger clone is found one base away. These data originate in a study of preoperative IRX-2 immunotherapy in early breast cancer (dated by TCRdb to about 2019). Libraries were made using the immunoSEQ multiplex PCR assay. The source is immuneACCESS, and TCRdb retained only in-frame sequences with V and J called. Part of the clones is not carried over; for the studies checked, unresolved V genes explain less than half of this, and the remainder is unexplained. The sample profile shows over 35,000 clones; approximately 94% of them were found once. The ten biggest clones cover around 1.6% of the sample. At the junction V is shortened by 3 bases and J by 8 bases, with 8 bases in between. Taken from the germline V gene, the CDR1 and CDR2 loops are SGHDT and YYEEEE. The CDR3 sequence holds 12 residues, the cysteine and phenylalanine included. Left in the record is the CDR3 DNA by itself, 36 bases read in frame from the first base.

The treatment or condition label, as the study defines it: preoperative locoregional IRX-2 cytokine immunotherapy. The samples were obtained from a phase Ib study that tested preoperative, locoregional IRX-2 cytokine immunotherapy designed to prime immune responses. Donors were patients with early-stage breast cancer who received IRX-2 before surgery. The sequences come from tumor tissue, collected after IRX-2 immunotherapy. The V and J genes are TRBV5-6 and TRBJ1-4; the D segment cannot be called with confidence. The clonotype comes from a human donor with breast cancer. CDR3 loop: CASSSRREKLFF. The bases read TGTGCCAGCAGCTCCCGGCGGGAAAAACTGTTTTTT. Supplemented by the reference TRBV5-6 and TRBJ1-4 proteins around the CDR3, the complete variable domain is DAGVTQSPTHLIKTRGQQVTLRCSPKSGHDTVSWYQQALGQGPQFIFQYYEEEERQRGNFPDRFSGHQFPNYSSELNVNALLLGDSALYLCASSSRREKLFFGSGTQLSVL.